The clone carrying this T cell receptor (beta chain) has at least ten counts. This CDR3 region has 13 residues. Trimming took 7 bases from V and 7 from J; bases not matched to a gene: 6. From germline, CDR1 is SEHNR and CDR2 FQNEAQ (reference sequence). The sample is drawn from a study of patients and donors after allogeneic stem cell transplantation. MiXCR was run by TCRdb on the RT-PCR reads, yielding one entry per CDR3 protein. There are around 7,000 distinct CDR3 sequences in the sample; approximately 12% occur only once, and more than 50% lies in the top ten. The chain combines TRBV7-9 with TRBJ2-1; 8 bases are a match to TRBD2. This receptor was identified in a human donor who was either an allogeneic HSCT recipient or a stem cell or donor lymphocyte infusion donor (not recorded which). It is not recorded whose cells these are; they may come from a transplant donor. The sequencing input was blood, either unsorted or a sorted T cell fraction (not recorded which). CDR3 DNA: TGTGCCAGCACGAGCGGGAGTTCGAATGAGCAGTTCTTC. Encoded protein: CASTSGSSNEQFF.